The entry that follows covers one T cell receptor (beta chain) sequence. Its antigen is unidentified. Vbeta (60) and Jbeta (13) primers were used in the PCR. Assay used: immunoSEQ multiplex PCR; TCRdb lists only in-frame clones, some missing. The sample lists 250,000 to 350,000 clones, about nine tenths occurring once. From germline, CDR1 is SGHTA and CDR2 FQGNSA. V was pared by 1 base and J by 4 bases, with 13 bases between. This CDR3 has 16 amino acids. The data are from a study of cytomegalovirus exposure and HLA in healthy donors. General observations from the study: Overall, approximately 150 TCR beta chains were annotated as cytomegalovirus-associated. Prior analysis indicated that the majority of TCR beta V segments exhibited productivity approximately 87% or approximately 30% of the time. Reported findings show TCR beta sequences accurately forecast HLA-A and HLA-B alleles in most subjects. Common viral pathogens seemed, in a later analysis, to connect with several of the most significant clusters.

This clonotype originated in a middle-aged man in good health and CMV-seropositive. Sequenced input: PBMCs. The genes are TRBV7-2 and TRBJ2-2; perhaps TRBD2 as D (5 bases). CDR3 DNA sequence: TGTGCCAGCAGCTTAGTTGGAGGTTCGATCACCGGGGAGCTGTTTTTT. Translated: CASSLVGGSITGELFF.